The sequence of this T cell receptor beta chain was determined in a study of STAT5B mutations in CD4+ large granular lymphocyte leukemia. Study conclusions and caveats: TRBV06-family usage was enriched in top patient clones (8/27) versus controls (2/35).

As regards this clone: Its antigen is not identified.

Germline CDR1 is LGHNA and CDR2 is YSLEER. This CDR3 contains 16 residues. V was clipped by 3 bases and J by 1 base; unmatched bases: 7. In the original workflow: Productive clonotypes were detectable down to 2.59 x 10-5 frequency. TCRdb keeps only in-frame clones here, not all; method: immunoSEQ multiplex PCR. That table furnishes V, J and clone size, whereas the DNA furnished D and trimming. The data hold under 35,000 clones, with about 81% observed a single time. The chain employs TRBV4-3 and TRBJ2-3; 7 positions agree with TRBD1. Sequencing was done on a sample of CD4+ T cells from blood buffy coats. This receptor was identified in a human donor in good health. The DNA for the CDR3 is TGCGCCAGCAGCCAGCTGGTGGGACAGCGCACAGATACGCAGTATTTT. It is translated as CASSQLVGQRTDTQYF.